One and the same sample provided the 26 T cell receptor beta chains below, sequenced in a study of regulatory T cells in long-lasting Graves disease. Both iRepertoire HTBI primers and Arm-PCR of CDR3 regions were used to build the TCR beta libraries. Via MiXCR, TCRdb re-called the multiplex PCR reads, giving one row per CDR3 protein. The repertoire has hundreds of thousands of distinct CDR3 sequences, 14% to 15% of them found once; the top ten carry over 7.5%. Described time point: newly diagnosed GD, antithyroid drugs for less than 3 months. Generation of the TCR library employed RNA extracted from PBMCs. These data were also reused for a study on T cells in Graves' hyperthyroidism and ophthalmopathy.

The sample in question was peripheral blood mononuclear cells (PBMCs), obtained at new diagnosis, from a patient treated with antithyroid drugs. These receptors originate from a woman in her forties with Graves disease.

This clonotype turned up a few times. The CDR3 DNA is TGTGCCAGCAGCTTAGAGGGGGGACTAGCCTCCTACGAGCAGTACTTC. This translates into CASSLEGGLASYEQYF. The V call is TRBV13, the J call TRBJ2-7, with 9 bases identical to TRBD2. CDR3 length: 16 amino acids. J lost 0 bases, V lost 1 base, and 4 bases had no gene match. Per germline, CDR1 PRHDT and CDR2 FYEKMQ (reference sequence).

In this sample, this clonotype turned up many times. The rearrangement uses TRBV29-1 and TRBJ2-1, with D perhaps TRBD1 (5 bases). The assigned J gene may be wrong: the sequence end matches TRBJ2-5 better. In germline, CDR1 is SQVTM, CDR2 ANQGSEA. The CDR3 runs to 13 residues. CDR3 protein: CSVEIAGKETQYF. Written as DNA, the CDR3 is TGCAGCGTTGAGATCGCAGGGAAAGAGACCCAGTACTTC.

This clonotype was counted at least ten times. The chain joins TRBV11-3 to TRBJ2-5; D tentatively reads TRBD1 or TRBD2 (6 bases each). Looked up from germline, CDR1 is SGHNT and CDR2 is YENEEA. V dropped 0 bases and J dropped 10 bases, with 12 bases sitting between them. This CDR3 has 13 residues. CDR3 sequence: CASSLDLGGGQYF. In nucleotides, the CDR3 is TGTGCCAGCAGCTTAGACCTCGGAGGGGGCCAGTACTTC.

This chain's CDR3 is CASSLGSNRITDTQYF. CDR3 sequence (DNA): TGTGCCAGCAGCTTAGGTTCCAACAGAATCACAGATACGCAGTATTTT. V gene TRBV7-2 combines with J gene TRBJ2-3; no clear D. This CDR3 spans 16 amino acids. CDR1 and CDR2 (germline): SGHTA, FQGNSA. The V end was cut by 1 base, the J end by 2 bases, with 13 bases between.

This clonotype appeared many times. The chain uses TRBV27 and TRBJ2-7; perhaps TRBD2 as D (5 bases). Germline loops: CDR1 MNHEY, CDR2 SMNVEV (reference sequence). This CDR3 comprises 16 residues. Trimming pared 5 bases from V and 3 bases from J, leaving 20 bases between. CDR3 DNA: TGTGCCAGCAGTCCCTGGACTCTCACGGCCCACTACGAGCAGTACTTC. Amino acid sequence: CASSPWTLTAHYEQYF.

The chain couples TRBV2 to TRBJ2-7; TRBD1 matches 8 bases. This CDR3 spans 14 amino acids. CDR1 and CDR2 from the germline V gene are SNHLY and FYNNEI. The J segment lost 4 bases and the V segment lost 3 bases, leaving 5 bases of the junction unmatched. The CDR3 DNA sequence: TGTGCCAGCAGTGAGATGGACAGGGTGTACGAGCAGTACTTC. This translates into CASSEMDRVYEQYF.

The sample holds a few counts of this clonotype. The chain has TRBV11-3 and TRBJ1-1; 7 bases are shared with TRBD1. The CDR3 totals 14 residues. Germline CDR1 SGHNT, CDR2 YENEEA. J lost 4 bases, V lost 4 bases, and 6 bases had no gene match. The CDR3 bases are TGTGCCAGCAGCTCTCAGGGGGATTTCACTGAAGCTTTCTTT. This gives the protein CASSSQGDFTEAFF.

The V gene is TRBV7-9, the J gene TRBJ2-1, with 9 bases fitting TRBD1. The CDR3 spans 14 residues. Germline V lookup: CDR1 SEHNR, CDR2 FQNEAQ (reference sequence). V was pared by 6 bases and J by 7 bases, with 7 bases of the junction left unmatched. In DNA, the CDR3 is TGTGCCAGCAGTTGGGGACAGGGTCGGAATGAGCAGTTCTTC. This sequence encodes CASSWGQGRNEQFF.

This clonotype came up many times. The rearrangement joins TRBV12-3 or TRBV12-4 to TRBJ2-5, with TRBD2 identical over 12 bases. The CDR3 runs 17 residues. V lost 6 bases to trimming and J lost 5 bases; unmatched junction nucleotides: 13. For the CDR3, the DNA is TGTGCCAGCAGCCGCACCCTAGCGGGAGGGCCGTGGGAGACCCAGTACTTC. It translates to CASSRTLAGGPWETQYF.

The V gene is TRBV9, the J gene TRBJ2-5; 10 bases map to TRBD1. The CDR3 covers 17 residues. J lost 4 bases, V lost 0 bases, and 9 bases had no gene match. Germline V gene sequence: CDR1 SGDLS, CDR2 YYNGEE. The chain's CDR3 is CASSVAGGGQGLETQYF. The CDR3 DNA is TGTGCCAGCAGCGTAGCGGGGGGGGGACAGGGGCTAGAGACCCAGTACTTC.

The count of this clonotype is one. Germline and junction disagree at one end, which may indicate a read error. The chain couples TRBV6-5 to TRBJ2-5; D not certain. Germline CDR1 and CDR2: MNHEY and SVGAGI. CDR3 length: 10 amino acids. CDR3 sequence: CASGYPTQYF. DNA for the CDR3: TGTGCCAGCGGTTACCCCACCCAGTACTTC.

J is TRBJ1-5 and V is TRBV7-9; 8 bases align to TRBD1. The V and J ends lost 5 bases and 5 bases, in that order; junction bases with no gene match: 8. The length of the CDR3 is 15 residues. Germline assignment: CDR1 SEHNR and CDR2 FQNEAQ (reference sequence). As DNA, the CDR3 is TGTGCCAGCAGCCCCGTTGGACAGGGCGATCAGCCCCAGCATTTT. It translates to CASSPVGQGDQPQHF. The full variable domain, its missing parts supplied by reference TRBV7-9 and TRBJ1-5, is DTGVSQNPRHKITKRGQNVTFRCDPISEHNRLYWYRQTLGQGPEFLTYFQNEAQLEKSRLLSDRFSAERPKGSFSTLEIQRTEQGDSAMYLCASSPVGQGDQPQHFGDGTRLSIL.

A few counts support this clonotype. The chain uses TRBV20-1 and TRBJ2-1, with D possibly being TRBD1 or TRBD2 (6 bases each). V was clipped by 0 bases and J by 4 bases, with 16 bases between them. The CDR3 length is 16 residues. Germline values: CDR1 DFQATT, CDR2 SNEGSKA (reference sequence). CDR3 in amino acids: CSARDRRGAWYNEQFF. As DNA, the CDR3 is TGCAGTGCTAGAGATCGAAGGGGGGCCTGGTACAATGAGCAGTTCTTC.

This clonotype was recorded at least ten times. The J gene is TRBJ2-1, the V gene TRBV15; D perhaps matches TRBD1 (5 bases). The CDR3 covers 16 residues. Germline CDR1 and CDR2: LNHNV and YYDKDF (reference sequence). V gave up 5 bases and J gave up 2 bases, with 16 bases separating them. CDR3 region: CATSRYAGSPYNEQFF. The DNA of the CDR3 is TGTGCCACCAGCCGATACGCAGGGTCTCCCTACAATGAGCAGTTCTTC.

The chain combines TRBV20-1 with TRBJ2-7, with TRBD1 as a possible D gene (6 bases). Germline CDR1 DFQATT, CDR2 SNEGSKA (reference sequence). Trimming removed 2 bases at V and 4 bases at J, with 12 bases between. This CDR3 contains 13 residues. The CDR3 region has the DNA TGCAGTGCTAGACCGGGACAAGTTTACGAGCAGTACTTC. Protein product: CSARPGQVYEQYF.

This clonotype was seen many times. The CDR3 region has the DNA TGTGCCTGGGTCCCGGGACCCAACGGGGGGGAGCTGTTTTTT. Protein sequence: CAWVPGPNGGELFF. The chain employs TRBV30 and TRBJ2-2; either TRBD1 or TRBD2 may supply D (5 bases each). The germline V gene has CDR1 GTSNPN and CDR2 SVGIG (reference sequence). The CDR3 contains 14 residues. V was clipped by 5 bases and J by 8 bases, with 18 bases between them.

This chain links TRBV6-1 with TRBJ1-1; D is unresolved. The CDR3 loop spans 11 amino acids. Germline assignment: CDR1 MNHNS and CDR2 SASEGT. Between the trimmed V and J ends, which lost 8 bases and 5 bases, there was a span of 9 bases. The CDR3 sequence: CASGSGTEAFF. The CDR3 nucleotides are TGTGCCAGCGGGTCGGGAACTGAAGCTTTCTTT.

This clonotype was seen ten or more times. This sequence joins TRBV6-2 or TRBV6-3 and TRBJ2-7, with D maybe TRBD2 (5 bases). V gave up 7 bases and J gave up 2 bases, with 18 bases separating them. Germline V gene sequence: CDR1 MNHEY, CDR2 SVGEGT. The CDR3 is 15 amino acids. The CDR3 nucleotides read TGTGCCAGCATCAATCCCGGGCGGGCGACCTACGAGCAGTACTTC. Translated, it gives CASINPGRATYEQYF.

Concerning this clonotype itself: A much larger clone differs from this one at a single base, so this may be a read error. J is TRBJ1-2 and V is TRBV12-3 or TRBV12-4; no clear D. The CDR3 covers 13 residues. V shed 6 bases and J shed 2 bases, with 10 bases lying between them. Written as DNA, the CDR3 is TGTGCCAGCAGCCTCGATGTCAACTATGGCTACACCTTC. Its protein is CASSLDVNYGYTF.

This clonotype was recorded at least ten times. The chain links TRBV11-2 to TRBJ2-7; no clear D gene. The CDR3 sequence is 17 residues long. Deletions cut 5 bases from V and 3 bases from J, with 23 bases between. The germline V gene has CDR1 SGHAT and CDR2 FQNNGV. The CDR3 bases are TGTGCCAGCAGCCTTGTTAGTGGACCCCTGGGTTTCTACGAGCAGTACTTC. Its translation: CASSLVSGPLGFYEQYF.

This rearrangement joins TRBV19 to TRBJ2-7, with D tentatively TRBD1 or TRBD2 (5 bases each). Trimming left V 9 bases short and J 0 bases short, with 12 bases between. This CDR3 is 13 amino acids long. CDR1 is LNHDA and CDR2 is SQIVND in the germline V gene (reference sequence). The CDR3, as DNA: TGTGCCAGCACCGGGACGGTCTCCTACGAGCAGTACTTC. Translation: CASTGTVSYEQYF.

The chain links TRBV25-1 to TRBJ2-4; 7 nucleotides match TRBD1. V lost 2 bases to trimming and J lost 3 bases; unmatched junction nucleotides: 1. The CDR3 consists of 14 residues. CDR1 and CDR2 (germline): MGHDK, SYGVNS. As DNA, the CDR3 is TGTGCCAGCAGTGAAACAGGGGACAAAAACATTCAGTACTTC. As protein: CASSETGDKNIQYF.

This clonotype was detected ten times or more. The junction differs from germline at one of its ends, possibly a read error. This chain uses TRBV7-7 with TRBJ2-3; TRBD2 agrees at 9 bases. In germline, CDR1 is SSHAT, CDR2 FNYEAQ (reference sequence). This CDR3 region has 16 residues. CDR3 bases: TGTGCTAGCAGCGAATCTCCGGGACTAGCAGCAGATACGCAGTATTTT. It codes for CASSESPGLAADTQYF.

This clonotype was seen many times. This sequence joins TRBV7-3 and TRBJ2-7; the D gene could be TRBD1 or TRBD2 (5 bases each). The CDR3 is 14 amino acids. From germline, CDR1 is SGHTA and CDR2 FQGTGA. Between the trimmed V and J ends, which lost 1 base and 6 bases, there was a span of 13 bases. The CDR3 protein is CASSLNQGEGEQYF. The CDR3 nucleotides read TGTGCCAGCAGCTTAAACCAGGGTGAGGGCGAGCAGTACTTC.

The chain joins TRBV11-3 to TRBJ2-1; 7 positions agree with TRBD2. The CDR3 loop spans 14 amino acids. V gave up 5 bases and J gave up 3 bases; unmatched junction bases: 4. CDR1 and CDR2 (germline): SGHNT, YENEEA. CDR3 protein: CASSRPSGYNEQFF. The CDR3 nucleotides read TGTGCCAGCAGCCGACCTAGCGGCTACAATGAGCAGTTCTTC.

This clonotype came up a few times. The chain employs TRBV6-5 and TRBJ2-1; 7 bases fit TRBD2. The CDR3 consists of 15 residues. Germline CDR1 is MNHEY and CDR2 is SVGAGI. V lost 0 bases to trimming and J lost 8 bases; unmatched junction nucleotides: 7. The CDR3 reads CASSYSPGGGHEQFF. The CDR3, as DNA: TGTGCCAGCAGTTACTCTCCGGGAGGAGGCCATGAGCAGTTCTTC.